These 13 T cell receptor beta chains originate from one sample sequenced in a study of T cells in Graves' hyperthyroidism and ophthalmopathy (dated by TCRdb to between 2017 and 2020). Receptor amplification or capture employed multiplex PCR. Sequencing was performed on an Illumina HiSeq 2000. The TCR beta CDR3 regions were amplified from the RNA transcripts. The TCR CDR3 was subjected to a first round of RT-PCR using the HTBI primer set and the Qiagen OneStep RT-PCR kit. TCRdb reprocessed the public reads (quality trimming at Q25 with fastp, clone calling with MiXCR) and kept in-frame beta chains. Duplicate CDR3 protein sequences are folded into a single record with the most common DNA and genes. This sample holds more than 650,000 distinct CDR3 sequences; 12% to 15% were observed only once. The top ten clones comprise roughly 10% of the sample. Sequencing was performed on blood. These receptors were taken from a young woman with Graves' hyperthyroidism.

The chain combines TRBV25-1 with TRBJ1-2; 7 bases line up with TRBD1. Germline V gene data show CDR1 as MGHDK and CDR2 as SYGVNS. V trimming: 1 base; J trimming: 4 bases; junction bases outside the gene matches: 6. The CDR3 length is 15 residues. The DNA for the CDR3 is TGTGCCAGCAGTGAATCCGGGACAGCAGGCTATGGCTACACCTTC. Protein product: CASSESGTAGYGYTF.

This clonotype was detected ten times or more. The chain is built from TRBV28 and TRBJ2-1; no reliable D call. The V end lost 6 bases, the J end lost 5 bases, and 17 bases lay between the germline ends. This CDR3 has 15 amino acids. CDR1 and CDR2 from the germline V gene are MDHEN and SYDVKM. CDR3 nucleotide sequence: TGTGCCAGCAGACCCGGACCTGCCGCTAACAATGAGCAGTTCTTC. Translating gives CASRPGPAANNEQFF.

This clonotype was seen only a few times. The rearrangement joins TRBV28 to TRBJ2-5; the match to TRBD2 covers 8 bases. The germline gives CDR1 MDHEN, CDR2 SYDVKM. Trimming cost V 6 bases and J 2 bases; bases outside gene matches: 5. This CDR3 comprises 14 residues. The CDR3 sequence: CASRKRGTQETQYF. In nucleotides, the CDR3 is TGTGCCAGCAGAAAGCGGGGGACTCAAGAGACCCAGTACTTC. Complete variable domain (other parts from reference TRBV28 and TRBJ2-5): DVKVTQSSRYLVKRTGEKVFLECVQDMDHENMFWYRQDPGLGLRLIYFSYDVKMKEKGDIPEGYSVSREKKERFSLILESASTNQTSMYLCASRKRGTQETQYFGPGTRLLVL.

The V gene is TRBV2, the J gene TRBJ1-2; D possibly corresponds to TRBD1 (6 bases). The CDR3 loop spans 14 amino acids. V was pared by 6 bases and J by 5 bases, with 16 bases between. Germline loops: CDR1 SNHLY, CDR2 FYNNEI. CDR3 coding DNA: TGTGCCAGCAGGATGGCAGGGGTGGGGTATGGCTACACCTTC. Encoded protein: CASRMAGVGYGYTF.

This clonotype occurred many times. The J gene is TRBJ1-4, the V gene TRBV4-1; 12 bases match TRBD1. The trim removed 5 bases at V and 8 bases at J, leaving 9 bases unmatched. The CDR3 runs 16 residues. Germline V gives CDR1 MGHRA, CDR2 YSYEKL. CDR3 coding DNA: TGCGCCAGCAGCTCCCCCTCGGGACAGGGGGCGGAAAAACTGTTTTTT. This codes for CASSSPSGQGAEKLFF.

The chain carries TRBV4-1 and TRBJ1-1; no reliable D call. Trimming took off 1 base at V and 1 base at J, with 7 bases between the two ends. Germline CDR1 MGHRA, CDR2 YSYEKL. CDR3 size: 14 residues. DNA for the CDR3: TGCGCCAGCAGCCAAGGCACTTCGAACACTGAAGCTTTCTTT. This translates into CASSQGTSNTEAFF.

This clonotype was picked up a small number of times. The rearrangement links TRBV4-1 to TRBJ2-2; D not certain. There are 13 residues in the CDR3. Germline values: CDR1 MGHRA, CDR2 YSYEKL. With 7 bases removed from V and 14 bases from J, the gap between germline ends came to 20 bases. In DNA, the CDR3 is TGCGCCAGCACCGCGACGGGTCTAGGGCAACTGTTTTTT. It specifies CASTATGLGQLFF.

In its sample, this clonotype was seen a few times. The CDR3 is CASSLRVGPYDYGYTF. CDR3 DNA: TGTGCCAGCAGCCTTCGGGTTGGCCCTTACGACTATGGCTACACCTTC. This rearrangement joins TRBV27 to TRBJ1-2; D unresolved. Germline V gene data show CDR1 as MNHEY and CDR2 as SMNVEV (reference sequence). Trimming pared 6 bases from V and 3 bases from J, leaving 20 bases between. The CDR3 has 16 amino acids.

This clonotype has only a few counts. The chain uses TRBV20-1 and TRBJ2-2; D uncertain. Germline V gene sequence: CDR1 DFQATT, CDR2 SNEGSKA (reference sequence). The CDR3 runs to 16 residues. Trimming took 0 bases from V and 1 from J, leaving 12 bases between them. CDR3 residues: CSARDLGHVNTGELFF. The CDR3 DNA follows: TGCAGTGCTAGAGATCTCGGGCATGTGAACACCGGGGAGCTGTTTTTT.

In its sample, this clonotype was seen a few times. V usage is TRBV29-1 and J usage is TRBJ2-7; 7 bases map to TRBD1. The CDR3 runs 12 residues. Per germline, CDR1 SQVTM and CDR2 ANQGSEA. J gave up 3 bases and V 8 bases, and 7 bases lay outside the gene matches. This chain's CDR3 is CSTRDSYYEQYF. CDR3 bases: TGCAGCACTCGGGACAGTTACTACGAGCAGTACTTC.

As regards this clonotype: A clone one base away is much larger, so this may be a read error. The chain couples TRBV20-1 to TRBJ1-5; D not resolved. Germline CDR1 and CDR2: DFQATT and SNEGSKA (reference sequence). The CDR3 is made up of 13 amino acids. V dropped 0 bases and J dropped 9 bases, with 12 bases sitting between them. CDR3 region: CSARDWVDLPQHF. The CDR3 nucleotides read TGCAGTGCTAGAGATTGGGTAGATCTGCCCCAGCATTTT.

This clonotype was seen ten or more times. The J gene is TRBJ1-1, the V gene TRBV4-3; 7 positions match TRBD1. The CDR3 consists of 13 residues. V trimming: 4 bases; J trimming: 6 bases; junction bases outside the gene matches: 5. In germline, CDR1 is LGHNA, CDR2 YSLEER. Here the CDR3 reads CASSRQQGSEAFF. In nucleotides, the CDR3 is TGCGCCAGCAGCCGTCAACAGGGGTCTGAAGCTTTCTTT.

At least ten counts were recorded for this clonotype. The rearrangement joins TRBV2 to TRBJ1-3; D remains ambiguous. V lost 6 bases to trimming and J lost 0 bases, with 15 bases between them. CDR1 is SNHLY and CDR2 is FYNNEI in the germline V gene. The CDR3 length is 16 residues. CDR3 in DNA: TGTGCCAGCAGCAGTCGGCGAAACCGCTCTGGAAACACCATATATTTT. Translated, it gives CASSSRRNRSGNTIYF.